The 8 T cell receptor beta chains in this list originate from one sample, sequenced in a study of blood T cells in healthy people across ages (dated by TCRdb to between 2014 and 2017). Libraries were constructed by 5' RACE. TCRdb records Illumina HiSeq 2500 as the sequencer. A second roughly 7 to 11 cycle PCR used a sample-barcoded 5' primer and a J-beta primer mix. Using fastp at Q25 and MiXCR, TCRdb reprocessed the public reads and kept productive beta chains. Rows are unified per CDR3 protein, each entry keeping the most common DNA and genes. Counted in this sample were about 1.4 million distinct CDR3 sequences; around 59% of them appeared once. The leading ten clones occupy about 6.7% of the sample. Material for sequencing was blood. The receptors were sampled from a man aged 18 to 29 in good health.

This rearrangement joins TRBV3-1 to TRBJ2-5; D might be TRBD1 (5 bases). In germline, CDR1 is LGHDT, CDR2 YNNKEL (reference sequence). The V end was cut by 0 bases, the J end by 4 bases, with 21 bases between. This CDR3 comprises 18 residues. In nucleotides, the CDR3 is TGTGCCAGCAGCCAAGATAGCAGGGCCCTCCCTTGGAGAGAGACCCAGTACTTC. It specifies CASSQDSRALPWRETQYF.

V and J are TRBV11-1 and TRBJ2-3; TRBD2 matches at 11 bases. V shed 6 bases and J 5 bases; nucleotides not matched to a gene: 4. Germline CDR1 reads SGHAT; CDR2 reads FQDESV (reference sequence). The CDR3 loop spans 14 amino acids. As DNA, the CDR3 is TGTGCCAGCAGAACTACTAGCGGGGGAGATACGCAGTATTTT. Its protein product is CASRTTSGGDTQYF. Filled out from reference TRBV11-1 and TRBJ2-3, the complete variable domain reads EAEVAQSPRYKITEKSQAVAFWCDPISGHATLYWYRQILGQGPELLVQFQDESVVDDSQLPKDRFSAERLKGVDSTLKIQPAELGDSAMYLCASRTTSGGDTQYFGPGTRLTVL.

CDR3 nucleotides: TGTGCCACCAGCAGGACAGGCACCTATGGCTACACCTTC. Its protein is CATSRTGTYGYTF. The V gene is TRBV15, the J gene TRBJ1-2; TRBD1 is a possible D gene (6 bases). Germline assignment: CDR1 LNHNV and CDR2 YYDKDF (reference sequence). This CDR3 has 13 amino acids. Trimming removed 3 bases at V and 4 bases at J, with 9 bases between.

The chain recombines TRBV27 with TRBJ1-1; D remains ambiguous. Trimming shortened V by 6 bases and J by 1 base, and 12 bases separated the two germline ends. CDR3 length: 14 residues. The germline CDR1 and CDR2 sequences are MNHEY and SMNVEV (reference sequence). The CDR3 coding sequence is TGTGCCAGCAGGGCCCTGGGGAGGAACACTGAAGCTTTCTTT. Its protein product is CASRALGRNTEAFF.

The rearrangement links TRBV2 to TRBJ2-4; 15 bases map to TRBD2. The DNA end is more similar to TRBJ2-7, so the J call may be wrong. Per the germline V gene, CDR1 is SNHLY and CDR2 is FYNNEI. There are 15 residues in the CDR3. DNA of the CDR3: TGTGCCAGAGCAAAAGGACTAGCGGGGGGGTCCGAGCAGTACTTC. Amino acids: CARAKGLAGGSEQYF.

V gene TRBV11-2 combines with J gene TRBJ2-1; 11 bases align to TRBD2. The V gene end was trimmed by 5 bases and the J gene end by 6 bases; junction bases not matched to a gene: 9. Germline assignment: CDR1 SGHAT and CDR2 FQNNGV. CDR3 length: 16 amino acids. The CDR3 DNA is TGTGCCAGCAGCCTGGAAAGACTAGCGGGAAGCAATGAGCAGTTCTTC. It translates to CASSLERLAGSNEQFF.

In its sample, this clonotype was seen a few times. The genes are TRBV20-1 and TRBJ2-3; D gene uncertain. Per the germline V gene, CDR1 is DFQATT and CDR2 is SNEGSKA (reference sequence). The CDR3 is made up of 13 amino acids. The V and J ends lost 6 bases and 6 bases respectively, with 16 bases between them. The chain's CDR3 is CSARPLDGDTQYF. CDR3 nucleotides: TGCAGTGCCCGCCCCCTAGATGGGGATACGCAGTATTTT.

The rearrangement uses TRBV4-3 and TRBJ1-1; D ambiguous. V lost 0 bases to trimming and J lost 6 bases, with 11 bases between them. This CDR3 is built from 14 residues. Germline loops: CDR1 LGHNA, CDR2 YSLEER. The CDR3: CASSQDGPEPEAFF. The DNA of the CDR3 is TGCGCCAGCAGCCAAGACGGTCCAGAGCCTGAAGCTTTCTTT.